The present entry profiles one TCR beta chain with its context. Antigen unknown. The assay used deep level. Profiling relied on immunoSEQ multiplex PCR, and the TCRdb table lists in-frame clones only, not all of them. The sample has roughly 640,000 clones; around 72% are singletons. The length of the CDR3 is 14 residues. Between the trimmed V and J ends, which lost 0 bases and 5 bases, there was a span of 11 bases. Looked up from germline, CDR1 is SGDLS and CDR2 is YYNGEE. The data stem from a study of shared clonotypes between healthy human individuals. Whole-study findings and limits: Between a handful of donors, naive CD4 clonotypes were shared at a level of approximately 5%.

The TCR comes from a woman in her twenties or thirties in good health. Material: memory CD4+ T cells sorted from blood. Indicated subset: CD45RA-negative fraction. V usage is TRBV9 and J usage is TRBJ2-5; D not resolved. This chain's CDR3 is CASSVGPAVETQYF. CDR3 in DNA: TGTGCCAGCAGCGTAGGGCCCGCCGTGGAGACCCAGTACTTC.